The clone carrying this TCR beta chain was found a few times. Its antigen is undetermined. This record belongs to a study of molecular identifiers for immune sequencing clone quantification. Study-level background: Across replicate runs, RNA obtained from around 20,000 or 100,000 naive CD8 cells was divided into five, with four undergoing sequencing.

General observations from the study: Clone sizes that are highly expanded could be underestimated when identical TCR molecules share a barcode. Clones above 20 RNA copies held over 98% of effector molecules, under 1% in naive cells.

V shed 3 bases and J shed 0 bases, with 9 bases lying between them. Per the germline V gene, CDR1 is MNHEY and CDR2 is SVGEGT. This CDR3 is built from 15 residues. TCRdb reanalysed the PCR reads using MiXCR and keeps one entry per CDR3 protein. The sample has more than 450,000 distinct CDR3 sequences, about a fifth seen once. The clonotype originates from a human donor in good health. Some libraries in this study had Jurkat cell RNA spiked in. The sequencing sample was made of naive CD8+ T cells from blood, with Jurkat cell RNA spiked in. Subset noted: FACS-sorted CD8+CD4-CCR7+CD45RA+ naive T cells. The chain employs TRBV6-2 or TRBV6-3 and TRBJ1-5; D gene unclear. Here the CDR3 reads CASSYWGFSNQPQHF. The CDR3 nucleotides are TGTGCCAGCAGTTATTGGGGTTTTAGCAATCAGCCCCAGCATTTT.